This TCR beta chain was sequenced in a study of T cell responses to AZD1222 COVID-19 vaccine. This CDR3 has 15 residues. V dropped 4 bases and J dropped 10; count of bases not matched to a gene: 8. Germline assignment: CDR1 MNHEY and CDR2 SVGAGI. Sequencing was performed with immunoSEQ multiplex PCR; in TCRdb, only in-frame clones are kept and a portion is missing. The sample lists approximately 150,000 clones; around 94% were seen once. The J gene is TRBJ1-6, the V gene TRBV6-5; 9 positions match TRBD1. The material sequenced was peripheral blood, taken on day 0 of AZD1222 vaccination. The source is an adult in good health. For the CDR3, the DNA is TGTGCCAGCAGTTTTGGACAGGGGAGTTACTCACCCCTCCACTTT. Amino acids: CASSFGQGSYSPLHF.